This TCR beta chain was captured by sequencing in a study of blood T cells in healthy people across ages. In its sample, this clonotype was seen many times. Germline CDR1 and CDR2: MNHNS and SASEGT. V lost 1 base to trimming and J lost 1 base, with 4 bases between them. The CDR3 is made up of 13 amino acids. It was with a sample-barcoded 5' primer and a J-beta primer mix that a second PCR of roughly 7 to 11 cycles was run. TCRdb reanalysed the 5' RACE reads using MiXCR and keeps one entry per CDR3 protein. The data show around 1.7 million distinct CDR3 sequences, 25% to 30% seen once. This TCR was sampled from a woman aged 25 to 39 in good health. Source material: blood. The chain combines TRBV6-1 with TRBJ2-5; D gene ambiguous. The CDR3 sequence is CASSEDLQETQYF. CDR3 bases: TGTGCCAGCAGTGAAGACCTCCAAGAGACCCAGTACTTC.